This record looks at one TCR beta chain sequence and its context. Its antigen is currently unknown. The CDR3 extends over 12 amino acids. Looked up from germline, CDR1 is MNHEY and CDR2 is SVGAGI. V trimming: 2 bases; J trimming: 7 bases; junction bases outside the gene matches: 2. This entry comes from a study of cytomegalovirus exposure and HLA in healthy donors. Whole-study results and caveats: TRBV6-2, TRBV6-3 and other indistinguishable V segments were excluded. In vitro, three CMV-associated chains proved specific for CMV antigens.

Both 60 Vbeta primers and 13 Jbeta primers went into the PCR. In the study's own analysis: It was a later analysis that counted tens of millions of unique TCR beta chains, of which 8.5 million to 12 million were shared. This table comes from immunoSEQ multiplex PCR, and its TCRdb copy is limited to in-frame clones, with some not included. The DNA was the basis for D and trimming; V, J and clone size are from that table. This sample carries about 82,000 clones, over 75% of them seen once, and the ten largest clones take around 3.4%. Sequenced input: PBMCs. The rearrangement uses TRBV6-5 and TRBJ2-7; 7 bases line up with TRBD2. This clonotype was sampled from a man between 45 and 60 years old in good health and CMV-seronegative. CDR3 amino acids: CASSYRAGEQYF. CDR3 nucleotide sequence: TGTGCCAGCAGTTACCGAGCGGGGGAGCAGTACTTC.